The source of this TCR beta chain is a study of T cells after yellow fever vaccination. Many counts were recorded for this clonotype. The antigen is undetermined. This CDR3 contains 17 residues. The germline V gene encodes CDR1 SGHRS and CDR2 YFSETQ. The V end lost 6 bases, the J end lost 1 base, and 19 bases lay between the germline ends. Study-wide points: A large majority of primary-vaccination clones showed up again after the booster (around 95% CD4, 88% CD8). Across the CD4 and CD8 compartments, a small share of clonotypes was present in both. Any FACS-sorted repertoire could hold abundant clonotypes that contaminate it from the bulk population.

Via MiXCR, TCRdb re-called the 5' RACE reads, giving one row per CDR3 protein. The repertoire holds under 100,000 distinct CDR3 sequences, with approximately 6.3% as singletons. The TCR sequence derives from a man aged 18 to 30 who received the YFV17D yellow fever vaccine. The starting material was CD8+ T cells sorted from PBMCs, obtained 10 days after the yellow fever booster vaccination. This chain links TRBV5-1 with TRBJ2-2; maybe TRBD2 (5 bases). The DNA of the CDR3 is TGCGCCAGCACCACCGAGGAGGTCCTTATGAACACCGGGGAGCTGTTTTTT. It yields the protein CASTTEEVLMNTGELFF. Filled out from reference TRBV5-1 and TRBJ2-2, the complete variable domain reads KAGVTQTPRYLIKTRGQQVTLSCSPISGHRSVSWYQQTPGQGLQFLFEYFSETQRNKGNFPGRFSGRQFSNSRSEMNVSTLELGDSALYLCASTTEEVLMNTGELFFGEGSRLTVL.